This record covers a single TCR beta chain. Its target is unknown. There are 14 residues in the CDR3. The V gene end was trimmed by 8 bases and the J gene end by 7 bases; junction bases not matched to a gene: 9. Germline V gene data show CDR1 as MNHEY and CDR2 as SVGAGI. This sample was included in a study of T cell responses to AZD1222 COVID-19 vaccine. Clones were sequenced by immunoSEQ multiplex PCR, and TCRdb holds only the in-frame ones, with some missing. Counted here are over 130,000 clones, roughly 89% occurring once; the ten biggest clones make up about 7.5%. Study results and caveats: Spike was spanned by vaccine-associated CD4 TCRs, which were dominant at 160-218 and 743-854.

This sequence originates from an adult who received the MenACWY meningococcal vaccine as a control. The specimen was peripheral blood, collected 28 days after the second dose of the MenACWY control vaccine. V usage is TRBV6-5 and J usage is TRBJ2-1; 9 nucleotides align to TRBD1. The CDR3 loop reads CASGPGQGRNEQFF. The CDR3 DNA is TGTGCCAGCGGGCCGGGACAGGGTAGGAATGAGCAGTTCTTC.